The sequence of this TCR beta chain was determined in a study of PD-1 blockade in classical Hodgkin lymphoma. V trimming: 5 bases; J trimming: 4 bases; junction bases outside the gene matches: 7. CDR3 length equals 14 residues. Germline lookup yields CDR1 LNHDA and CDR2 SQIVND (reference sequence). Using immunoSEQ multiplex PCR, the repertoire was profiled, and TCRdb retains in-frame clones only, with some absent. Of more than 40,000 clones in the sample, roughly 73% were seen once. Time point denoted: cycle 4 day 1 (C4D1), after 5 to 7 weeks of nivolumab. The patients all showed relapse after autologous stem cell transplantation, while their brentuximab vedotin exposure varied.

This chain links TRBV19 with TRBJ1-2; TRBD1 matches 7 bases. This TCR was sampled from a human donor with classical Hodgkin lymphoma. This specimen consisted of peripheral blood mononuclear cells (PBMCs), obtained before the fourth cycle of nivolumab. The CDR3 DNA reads TGTGCCAGTAGTTTAAGGGACAGAGCCTATGGCTACACCTTC. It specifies CASSLRDRAYGYTF. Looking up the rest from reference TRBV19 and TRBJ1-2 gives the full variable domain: DGGITQSPKYLFRKEGQNVTLSCEQNLNHDAMYWYRQDPGQGLRLIYYSQIVNDFQKGDIAEGYSVSREKKESFPLTVTSAQKNPTAFYLCASSLRDRAYGYTFGSGTRLTVV.